A selection of T cell receptor beta chains follows, all from one sample in a study of T cell responses to AZD1222 COVID-19 vaccine. Some clones are missing from TCRdb's copy, which holds only in-frame ones; the method was immunoSEQ multiplex PCR. Of approximately 110,000 clones listed, 80% to 95% are singletons. The sample in question was peripheral blood, obtained on day 0 of AZD1222 vaccination. The receptors were gathered from an adult in good health. Each CDR3 is given without its conserved first and last residue. Each record gives: V gene, J gene, CDR3 protein.

TRBV11-2,TRBJ2-7,ASSLERAGGSYEQY
TRBV15,TRBJ1-4,ATSRGGSGGEKLF
TRBV30,TRBJ2-3,AWGTSGSGSTQY
TRBV6-6,TRBJ2-1,ATSKGHNEQF
TRBV9,TRBJ2-3,ASTEGGVADTQY
TRBV24-1,TRBJ1-5,ATSDLNGFGPQH
TRBV9,TRBJ2-1,ASSVGPSGSPWGNEQF
TRBV2,TRBJ2-1,ASSEAHGGNEQF
TRBV18,TRBJ1-2,ASSAETGNYGYT
TRBV7-9,TRBJ1-2,ASSSRDSHLYGYT
TRBV30,TRBJ1-5,AWDRGEGQPQH
TRBV29-1,TRBJ1-1,SGYPGQGGTEAF
TRBV30,TRBJ1-2,AWSPGGAYGYT
TRBV20-1,TRBJ2-2,SASIGSPGELF